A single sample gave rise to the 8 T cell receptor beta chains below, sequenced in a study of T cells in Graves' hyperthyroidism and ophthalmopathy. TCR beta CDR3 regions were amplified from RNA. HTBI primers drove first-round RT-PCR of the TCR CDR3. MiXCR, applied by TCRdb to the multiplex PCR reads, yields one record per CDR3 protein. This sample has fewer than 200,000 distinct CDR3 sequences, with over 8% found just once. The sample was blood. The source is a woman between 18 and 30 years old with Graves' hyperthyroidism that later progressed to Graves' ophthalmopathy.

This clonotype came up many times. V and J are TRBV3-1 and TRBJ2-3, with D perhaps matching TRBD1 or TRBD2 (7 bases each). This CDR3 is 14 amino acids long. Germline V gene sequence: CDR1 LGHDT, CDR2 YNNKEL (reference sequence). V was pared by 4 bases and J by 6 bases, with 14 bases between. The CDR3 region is CASSRQGGSDTQYF. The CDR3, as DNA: TGTGCCAGCAGCCGACAGGGAGGGTCGGATACGCAGTATTTT.

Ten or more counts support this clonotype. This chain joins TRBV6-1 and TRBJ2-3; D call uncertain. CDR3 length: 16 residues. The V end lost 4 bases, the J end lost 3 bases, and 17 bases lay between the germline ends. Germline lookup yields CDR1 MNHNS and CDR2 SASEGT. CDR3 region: CASSVRVLSGTDTQYF. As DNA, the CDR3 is TGTGCCAGCAGTGTCCGGGTTCTCAGTGGTACAGATACGCAGTATTTT.

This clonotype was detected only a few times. The CDR3 reads CASSTNTGDSTDTQYF. The CDR3 DNA is TGTGCCAGTAGTACCAATACAGGGGATAGCACAGATACGCAGTATTTT. This chain joins TRBV19 and TRBJ2-3; 7 bases match TRBD1. CDR3 length equals 16 residues. With V trimmed by 4 bases and J by 0 bases, 7 bases remained unmatched. Germline V gene lookup returns CDR1 LNHDA and CDR2 SQIVND (reference sequence).

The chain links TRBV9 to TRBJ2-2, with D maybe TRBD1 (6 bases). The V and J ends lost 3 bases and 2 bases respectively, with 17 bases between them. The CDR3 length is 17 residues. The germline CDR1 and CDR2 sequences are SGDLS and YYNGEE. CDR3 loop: CASSGRTTGINTGELFF. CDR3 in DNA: TGTGCCAGCAGCGGCCGTACCACAGGGATCAACACCGGGGAGCTGTTTTTT.

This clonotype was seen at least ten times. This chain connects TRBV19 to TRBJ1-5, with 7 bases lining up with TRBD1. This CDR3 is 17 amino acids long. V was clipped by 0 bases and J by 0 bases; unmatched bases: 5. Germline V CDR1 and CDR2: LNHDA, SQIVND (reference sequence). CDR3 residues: CASSIDQGGYSNQPQHF. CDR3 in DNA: TGTGCCAGTAGTATAGATCAGGGGGGATATAGCAATCAGCCCCAGCATTTT.

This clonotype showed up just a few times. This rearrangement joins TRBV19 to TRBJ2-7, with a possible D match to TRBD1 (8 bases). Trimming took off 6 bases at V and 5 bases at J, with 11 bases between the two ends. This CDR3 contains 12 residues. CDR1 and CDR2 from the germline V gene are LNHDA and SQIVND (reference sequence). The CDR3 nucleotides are TGTGCCAGTAGCACAGGGGGGGACGAGCAGTACTTC. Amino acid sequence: CASSTGGDEQYF.

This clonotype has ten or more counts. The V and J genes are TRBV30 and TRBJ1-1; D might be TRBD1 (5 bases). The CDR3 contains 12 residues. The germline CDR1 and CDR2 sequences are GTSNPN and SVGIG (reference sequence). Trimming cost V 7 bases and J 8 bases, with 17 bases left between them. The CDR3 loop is CASLGVGAEAFF. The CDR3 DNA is TGTGCCTCTCTGGGGGTCGGGGCCGAAGCTTTCTTT.

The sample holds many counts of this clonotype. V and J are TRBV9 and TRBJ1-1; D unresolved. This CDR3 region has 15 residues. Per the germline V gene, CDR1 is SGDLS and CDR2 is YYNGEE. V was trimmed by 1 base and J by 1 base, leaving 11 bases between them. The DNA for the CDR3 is TGTGCCAGCAGCGTATTCGAGGGCACGAACACTGAAGCTTTCTTT. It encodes CASSVFEGTNTEAFF. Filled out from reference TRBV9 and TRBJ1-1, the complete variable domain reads DSGVTQTPKHLITATGQRVTLRCSPRSGDLSVYWYQQSLDQGLQFLIQYYNGEERAKGNILERFSAQQFPDLHSELNLSSLELGDSALYFCASSVFEGTNTEAFFGQGTRLTVV.